This T cell receptor beta chain was captured in a study of blood T cell repertoires in COVID-19. The overall study: Spain, Italy and the United States supplied samples that represented acute and convalescent COVID-19. The analysed material was cDNA or gDNA that came from T cells, B-cell-depleted T cells, or PBMCs.

In the authors' methods: From reference gene primer amplification, estimates of nucleated cell counts were derived. Using immunoSEQ multiplex PCR, the repertoire was profiled, and TCRdb retains in-frame clones only, with some absent. V, J and clone size reflect that table, while D and trimming were determined from the DNA. The table records over 250,000 clones, 70% to 90% of them present only once. The CDR3 consists of 14 residues. The ends were cut back, 0 bases at V and 9 bases at J, with 12 bases in the middle. The V gene's germline CDR1 is SGDLS and CDR2 YYNGEE. The sequenced sample consisted of peripheral blood. The chain uses TRBV9 and TRBJ1-4, with D unresolved. The sequence came from a woman in her 70s with acute or convalescent COVID-19. Here the CDR3 reads CASSVGVGSKKLFF. The CDR3 DNA sequence: TGTGCCAGCAGCGTAGGGGTCGGGAGTAAAAAACTGTTTTTT.